This TCR beta chain is drawn from a study of blood T cell repertoires in COVID-19. Study overall: Both acute and convalescent COVID-19 samples were obtained from the United States, Italy and Spain. In each case, the material was cDNA or gDNA derived from T cells, B-cell-depleted T cells, or PBMCs.

V shed 0 bases, J shed 4 bases, and the junction held 11 bases outside the gene matches. Germline values: CDR1 SGHRS, CDR2 YFSETQ. The CDR3 totals 17 residues. The authors' processing: Nucleated cell number was recorded as an estimate derived from reference gene primer amplification. Assay: immunoSEQ multiplex PCR; the TCRdb copy retains only in-frame clones and omits some. From that table come the V and J calls and clone size; the DNA was used to work out D and trimming. This table holds some 260,000 clones, over 70% found once. This clonotype originated in a woman of 80 years or more with acute or convalescent COVID-19. Sequenced input: peripheral blood. The rearrangement joins TRBV5-1 to TRBJ2-3; 7 bases line up with TRBD2. CDR3 amino acids: CASSLGLWREFPDTQYF. The CDR3 DNA reads as TGCGCCAGCAGCTTGGGCCTCTGGCGGGAGTTCCCAGATACGCAGTATTTT.